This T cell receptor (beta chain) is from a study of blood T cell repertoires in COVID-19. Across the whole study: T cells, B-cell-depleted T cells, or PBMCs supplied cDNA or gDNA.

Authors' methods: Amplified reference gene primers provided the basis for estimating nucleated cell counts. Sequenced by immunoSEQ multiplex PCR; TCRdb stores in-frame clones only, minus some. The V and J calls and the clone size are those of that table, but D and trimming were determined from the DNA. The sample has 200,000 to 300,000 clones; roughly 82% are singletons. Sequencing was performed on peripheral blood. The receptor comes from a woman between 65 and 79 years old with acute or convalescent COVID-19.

CDR3 region: CATSDGTDTTNEKLFF. In DNA form, the CDR3 reads TGTGCCACCAGTGATGGGACAGACACAACTAATGAAAAACTGTTTTTT. The chain carries TRBV24-1 and TRBJ1-4, with 7 positions matching TRBD1. Germline values: CDR1 KGHDR, CDR2 SFDVKD. The V segment lost 3 bases and the J segment 0 bases; nucleotides outside the gene matches: 3. CDR3 length: 16 residues.